Below are 8 T cell receptor beta chains sequenced from a single sample in a study of sequential checkpoint blockade in melanoma. Treatment of the sample: randomized to nivolumab then ipilimumab (arm A) or the reverse (arm B). Using immunoSEQ multiplex PCR, the repertoire was profiled, and TCRdb retains in-frame clones only, with some absent. The repertoire has 31,000 or so clones, approximately 86% of them found once; the top ten carry roughly a fifth. This specimen consisted of CD8+ T cells sorted from blood (inferred from file names), obtained from a patient given nivolumab and ipilimumab in sequence. These receptors were obtained from a human donor with melanoma.

This chain uses TRBV5-1 with TRBJ1-4; the D gene is possibly TRBD1 (5 bases). CDR3 length equals 15 residues. Germline-derived CDR1 and CDR2 are SGHRS and YFSETQ. Trimming took 0 bases from V and 6 from J, leaving 12 bases between them. CDR3 in amino acids: CASSLAGDYYEKLFF. The CDR3 nucleotides are TGCGCCAGCAGCTTGGCCGGGGACTATTATGAAAAACTGTTTTTT. The complete variable domain, with remaining parts taken from reference TRBV5-1 and TRBJ1-4, reads KAGVTQTPRYLIKTRGQQVTLSCSPISGHRSVSWYQQTPGQGLQFLFEYFSETQRNKGNFPGRFSGRQFSNSRSEMNVSTLELGDSALYLCASSLAGDYYEKLFFGSGTQLSVL.

This chain connects TRBV19 to TRBJ2-5; no firm D call. Near its end, the DNA agrees better with TRBJ2-7, so the J call may be wrong. The CDR3 is 16 amino acids. Germline V gene data show CDR1 as LNHDA and CDR2 as SQIVND (reference sequence). The CDR3 sequence is CASSIDRWSRINEQYF. DNA for the CDR3: TGTGCCAGTAGTATAGATCGATGGAGCCGAATCAACGAGCAGTACTTC.

The CDR3 sequence: CATQRTVSTDTQYF. The CDR3 coding sequence is TGTGCCACCCAGCGGACCGTTAGCACAGATACGCAGTATTTT. The V gene is TRBV6-4, the J gene TRBJ2-3, with D perhaps matching TRBD2 (5 bases). The CDR3 is made up of 14 amino acids. V lost 10 bases, J lost 0 bases, and 14 bases lay in between. Germline loops: CDR1 MRHNA, CDR2 SNTAGT.

This chain links TRBV28 with TRBJ2-7; possibly TRBD1 for D (5 bases). V was clipped by 10 bases and J by 6 bases, with 13 bases between them. This CDR3 comprises 11 residues. CDR1 MDHEN and CDR2 SYDVKM come from the germline V gene. In DNA form, the CDR3 reads TGTGCCACTCAGGGTTTCGTCGAGCAGTACTTC. Translated, it gives CATQGFVEQYF.

Regarding this clone: Germline and junction disagree at one end, which may indicate a read error. The sample holds other DNA sequences that translate to the same CDR3. V and J are TRBV2 and TRBJ2-7; D is ambiguous. The CDR3 totals 15 residues. Germline V gene data show CDR1 as SNHLY and CDR2 as FYNNEI. CDR3 protein: CASRNGQEATYEQYF. For the CDR3, the DNA is TGTGCCAGCAGAAACGGCCAGGAAGCTACCTACGAGCAGTACTTT.

This clone was detected only once. The chain recombines TRBV7-9 with TRBJ1-5; D may be TRBD1 (5 bases). This CDR3 region has 14 residues. Germline-derived CDR1 and CDR2 are SEHNR and FQNEAQ (reference sequence). The V end lost 2 bases, the J end lost 5 bases, and 10 bases lay between the germline ends. CDR3 sequence (DNA): TGTGCCAGCAGCTTACAGGGTAGTGATCAGCCCCAGCATTTT. Residues: CASSLQGSDQPQHF.

The chain has TRBV6-5 and TRBJ2-2; 10 nucleotides align to TRBD2. Trimming removed 11 bases from V and 7 bases from J; junction bases left unmatched: 10. Germline CDR1 and CDR2: MNHEY and SVGAGI. The CDR3 has 14 residues. The CDR3 region has the DNA TGTGCCGGACATAGCGGGGGGCGGGGCGGGGAGCTGTTTTTT. This gives the protein CAGHSGGRGGELFF.

The V gene is TRBV6-1, the J gene TRBJ2-7; maybe TRBD1 (5 bases). Trimming cost V 7 bases and J 6 bases, with 10 bases left between them. This CDR3 is 11 amino acids long. The V gene's germline CDR1 is MNHNS and CDR2 SASEGT. The DNA for the CDR3 is TGTGCCAGCACTTTTACAGGCGAGCAGTACTTC. As protein: CASTFTGEQYF.